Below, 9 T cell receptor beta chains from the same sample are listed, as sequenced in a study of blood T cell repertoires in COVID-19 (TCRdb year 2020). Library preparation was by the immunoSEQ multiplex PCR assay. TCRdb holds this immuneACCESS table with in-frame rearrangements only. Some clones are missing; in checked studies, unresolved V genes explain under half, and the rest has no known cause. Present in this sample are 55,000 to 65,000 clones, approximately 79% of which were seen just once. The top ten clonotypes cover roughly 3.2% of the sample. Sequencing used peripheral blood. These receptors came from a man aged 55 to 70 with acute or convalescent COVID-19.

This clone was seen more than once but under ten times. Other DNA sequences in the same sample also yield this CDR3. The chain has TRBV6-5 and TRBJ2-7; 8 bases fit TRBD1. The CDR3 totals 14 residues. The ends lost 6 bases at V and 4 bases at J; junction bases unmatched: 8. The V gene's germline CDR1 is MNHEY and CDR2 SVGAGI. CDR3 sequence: CASSRDRSGYEQYF. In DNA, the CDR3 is TGTGCCAGCAGCCGGGACAGGTCTGGATACGAGCAGTACTTC.

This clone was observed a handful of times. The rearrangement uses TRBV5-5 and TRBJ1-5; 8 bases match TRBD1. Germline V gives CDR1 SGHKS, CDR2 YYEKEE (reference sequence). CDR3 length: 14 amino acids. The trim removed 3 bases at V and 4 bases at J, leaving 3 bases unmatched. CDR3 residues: CASSWTGLNQPQHF. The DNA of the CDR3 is TGTGCCAGCAGCTGGACAGGGCTAAATCAGCCCCAGCATTTT.

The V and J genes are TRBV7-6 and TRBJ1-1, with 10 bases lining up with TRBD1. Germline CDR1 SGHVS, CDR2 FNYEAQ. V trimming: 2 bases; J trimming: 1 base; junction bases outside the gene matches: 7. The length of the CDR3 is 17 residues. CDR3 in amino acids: CASSLLRDRGENTEAFF. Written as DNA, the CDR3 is TGTGCCAGCAGCTTACTCCGGGACAGGGGAGAGAACACTGAAGCTTTCTTT.

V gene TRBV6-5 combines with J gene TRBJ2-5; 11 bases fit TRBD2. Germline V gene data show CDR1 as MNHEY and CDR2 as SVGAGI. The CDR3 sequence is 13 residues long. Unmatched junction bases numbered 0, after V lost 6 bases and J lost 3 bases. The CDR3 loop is CASRLAGEETQYF. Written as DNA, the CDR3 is TGTGCCAGCAGACTAGCGGGGGAAGAGACCCAGTACTTC.

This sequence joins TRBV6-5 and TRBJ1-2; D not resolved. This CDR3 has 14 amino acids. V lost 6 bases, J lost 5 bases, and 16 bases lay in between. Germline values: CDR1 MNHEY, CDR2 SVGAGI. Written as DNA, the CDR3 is TGTGCCAGCAGCTCCCGAGGGAGTGGATATGGCTACACCTTC. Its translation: CASSSRGSGYGYTF.

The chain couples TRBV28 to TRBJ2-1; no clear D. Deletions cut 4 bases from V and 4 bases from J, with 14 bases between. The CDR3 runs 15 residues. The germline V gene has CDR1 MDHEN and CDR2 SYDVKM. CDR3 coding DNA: TGTGCCAGCAGTTCGAACCGAATTCTATACAATGAGCAGTTCTTC. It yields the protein CASSSNRILYNEQFF.

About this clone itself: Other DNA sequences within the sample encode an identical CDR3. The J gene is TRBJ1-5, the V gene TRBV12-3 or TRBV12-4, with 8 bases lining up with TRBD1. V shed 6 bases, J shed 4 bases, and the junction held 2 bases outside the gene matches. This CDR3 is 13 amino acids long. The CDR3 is CASRGQGNQPQHF. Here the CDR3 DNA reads TGTGCCAGCAGAGGACAGGGTAATCAGCCCCAGCATTTT.

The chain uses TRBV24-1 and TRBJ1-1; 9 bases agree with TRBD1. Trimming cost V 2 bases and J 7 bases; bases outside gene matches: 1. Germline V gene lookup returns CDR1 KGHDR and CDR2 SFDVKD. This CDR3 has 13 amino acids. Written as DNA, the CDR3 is TGTGCCACCAGTGATTGGACAGGGGATGAAGCTTTCTTT. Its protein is CATSDWTGDEAFF.

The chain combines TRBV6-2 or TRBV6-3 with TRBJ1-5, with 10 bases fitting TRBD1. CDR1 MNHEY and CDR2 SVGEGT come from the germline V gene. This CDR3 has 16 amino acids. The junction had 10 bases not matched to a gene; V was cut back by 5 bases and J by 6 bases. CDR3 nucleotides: TGTGCCAGCAGTCGGACAGGGGGTCAATACAGTCAGCCCCAGCATTTT. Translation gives CASSRTGGQYSQPQHF.